Here is one T cell receptor beta chain with its context. The antigen is undetermined. The CDR3 length is 14 residues. CDR1 LNHDA and CDR2 SQIVND come from the germline V gene (reference sequence). With V trimmed by 5 bases and J by 2 bases, 5 bases remained unmatched. This entry belongs to a study of T cell responses to AZD1222 COVID-19 vaccine. Study-wide points: With dominance at 160-218 and 743-854, vaccine-associated CD4 TCRs spanned spike. The study sampled repertoires only after the peak T cell response.

The table came from immunoSEQ multiplex PCR; TCRdb's copy has only in-frame clones and leaves some out. The sample has around 110,000 clones; over 75% are singletons. Sample: peripheral blood, taken on day 0 of MenACWY control vaccination. This chain joins TRBV19 and TRBJ2-7; 8 nucleotides line up with TRBD2. The origin of this receptor is an adult in good health. CDR3 loop: CASSRTAGAYEQYF. CDR3 nucleotides: TGTGCCAGTAGTCGGACAGCGGGGGCCTACGAGCAGTACTTC. Together with reference TRBV19 and TRBJ2-7, the CDR3 gives the full variable domain: DGGITQSPKYLFRKEGQNVTLSCEQNLNHDAMYWYRQDPGQGLRLIYYSQIVNDFQKGDIAEGYSVSREKKESFPLTVTSAQKNPTAFYLCASSRTAGAYEQYFGPGTRLTVT.